This T cell receptor beta chain was found in a study of T cells after somatic rescue of genetic block. The J segment lost 0 bases and the V segment lost 6 bases, leaving 10 bases of the junction unmatched. The length of the CDR3 is 18 residues. Germline values: CDR1 ENHRY, CDR2 SYGVKD. Produced via immunoSEQ multiplex PCR; TCRdb's table is partial and in-frame only. Of around 14,000 clones in the sample, over 60% were seen once. The clonotype originates from a man in his late teens or twenties. The chain is built from TRBV10-3 and TRBJ2-1, with 11 bases identical to TRBD2. Specimen: peripheral blood mononuclear cells (PBMCs). In DNA, the CDR3 is TGTGCCATCAGACCGGGACTAGCGGAACCTAGCTCCTACAATGAGCAGTTCTTC. Translation: CAIRPGLAEPSSYNEQFF.